This T cell receptor beta chain is drawn from a study of identical twins (TCRdb year 2016). For the study in its entirety: TCR alpha and beta repertoires from monozygotic twins, unrelated adults of various ages and cord blood were deep-sequenced to test whether fetal clonotypes persist. To rule out contamination, the twin experiments were replicated at different times with different library preparation protocols.

The germline V gene yields SQVTM for CDR1 and ANQGSEA for CDR2. V is cut by 7 bases and J by 7 bases, and the space between the germline ends is 12 bases. Taken from cysteine to phenylalanine, the CDR3 has 11 residues. Left in the record is the CDR3 DNA by itself, 33 bases read in frame from the first base. Library preparation employed 5' RACE. For sequencing, an Illumina HiSeq 2000 was employed. A universal primer binding site was introduced by template switching, and a unique molecular identifier was present in the final cDNA, enabling accurate counting of TCR cDNA molecules. Specific primers in the conserved constant-segment region were used to synthesize first-strand cDNA for TCR alpha and beta chains. To control for contamination, every cDNA library was double barcoded, receiving both a SMART-Mk sample barcode and Illumina barcodes. TruSeq adapter sequences along with Illumina sample barcodes were introduced in two successive PCR steps. The Illumina HiSeq platform was used with custom primers to sequence TCR alpha and beta cDNA libraries. The source study handled its data this way. Raw reads were processed with MiGEC to extract unique molecular identifiers, and MiXCR was used to determine CDR3 positions. Recombination models were inferred per individual with the repgenHMM and IGoR tools using an EM algorithm. The tcR package in R was used for shared clonotype analysis, with sharing normalized by the product of cloneset sizes. To study raw recombination without the effects of thymic and clonal selection, out-of-frame nonproductive sequences were analyzed. TCRdb reanalyzed the raw reads on its own, using fastp at Q25 for trimming and MiXCR for clone calling, and kept in-frame beta chains. Every distinct CDR3 protein forms one entry, paired with its most common genes and DNA. TCRdb's processing, not the authors', yielded these V and J calls. The sample table records 1,800,000 or so distinct CDR3 sequences; less than 35% of these occur just once. In total, the top ten clones hold around 0.25% of the sample.

General study outcomes and caveats: Because the same donors could not be followed over many years, the conclusions depended on cross-sectional statistical analysis. Recombination models systematically underestimated out-of-frame TCR alpha sharing in monozygotic twins but agreed with sharing between unrelated individuals. The excess sharing between twins in beta out-of-frame sequences was weaker because fewer shared sequences reduced the signal-to-noise ratio. Invariant T cells such as MAIT and iNKT could partly confound zero-insertion analyses, although diverse VJ usage argued against such confounding for most clonotypes. Compared with coincidental sharing between unrelated individuals, an excess of low generation-probability sequences was observed among out-of-frame TCR alpha sequences shared between twins. Fewer insertions were carried by abundant cord blood beta clonotypes, a similar but weaker trend appeared in young adult naive repertoires, and no such trend appeared in memory repertoires.

Only healthy Caucasian donors were included. This clonotype was picked up many times. It lacks a known antigen. No qualities accompany the bases; no much larger clone lies one base away. The sequence derives from a newborn girl in good health. Recombination connected TRBV29-1 to TRBJ2-3; the best D guess is TRBD1, with 6 bases matching. The sequenced material came from cord blood. The CDR3 protein: CSGLQGYTQYF. At the DNA level, the sequence is TGCAGCGGTTTACAGGGATATACGCAGTATTTT.